The present T cell receptor (beta chain) was sequenced within a study of cytomegalovirus exposure and HLA in healthy donors. Concerning this clone itself: The antigen remains undetermined.

The CDR3 spans 12 residues. From germline, CDR1 is GTSNPN and CDR2 SVGIG (reference sequence). The V end was cut by 4 bases, the J end by 3 bases, with 9 bases between. The study, taken as a whole, reports: Subsequent analysis showed first-cohort TCR clusters tending to co-occur in more than 90 validation repertoires.

Sequencing was performed with immunoSEQ multiplex PCR; in TCRdb, only in-frame clones are kept and a portion is missing. The sample has fewer than 200,000 clones; about 85% are singletons. The receptor was isolated from a man aged 18 to 30 in good health and CMV-seropositive. The chain has TRBV30 and TRBJ1-2; TRBD1 is a possible D gene (6 bases). The material sequenced was PBMCs. The CDR3 DNA reads TGTGCCTGGACAGGGGATTACTATGGCTACACCTTC. As protein: CAWTGDYYGYTF.